A single sample is the source of the 25 T cell receptor beta chains below, sequenced in a study of blood T cell repertoires in COVID-19. The data were produced by immunoSEQ multiplex PCR, yet TCRdb's version contains in-frame clones alone and is incomplete. In the table there are over 250,000 clones, roughly 88% of which are singletons. Source material: peripheral blood. Source of these receptors: a woman in her sixties or seventies with acute or convalescent COVID-19.

This chain uses TRBV7-9 with TRBJ2-1; D remains unclear. CDR1 and CDR2 from the germline V gene are SEHNR and FQNEAQ (reference sequence). V was pared by 5 bases and J by 8 bases, with 10 bases between. This CDR3 comprises 12 residues. The CDR3 loop is CASSPYQYEQFF. For the CDR3, the DNA is TGTGCCAGCAGCCCTTACCAGTATGAGCAGTTCTTC.

The V and J genes are TRBV6-2 or TRBV6-3 and TRBJ1-5, with TRBD1 as a possible D gene (6 bases). Trimming removed 6 bases at V and 0 bases at J, with 12 bases between. The germline V gene encodes CDR1 MNHEY and CDR2 SVGEGT. This CDR3 has 15 residues. The CDR3 spells CASSSGQYSNQPQHF. CDR3 sequence (DNA): TGTGCCAGCAGCTCCGGACAGTATAGCAATCAGCCCCAGCATTTT.

This clone was detected once. The CDR3 DNA reads as TGTGCCAGCAGCCCAGGGACAGGGGGCGGCTATGGCTACACCTTC. It specifies CASSPGTGGGYGYTF. The genes are TRBV9 and TRBJ1-2; 12 positions match TRBD1. The V segment lost 4 bases and the J segment 4 bases; nucleotides outside the gene matches: 5. The CDR3 is made up of 15 amino acids. Germline CDR1 SGDLS, CDR2 YYNGEE.

This CDR3 is CAAAGGSTEAFF. In DNA form, the CDR3 reads TGTGCCGCTGCGGGGGGGAGCACTGAAGCTTTCTTT. This chain joins TRBV18 and TRBJ1-1; a weak D match, TRBD1 (5 bases). Germline V gene data show CDR1 as KGHSH and CDR2 as LQKENI. This CDR3 has 12 amino acids. V lost 11 bases and J lost 4, with 14 bases in between.

This chain connects TRBV4-1 to TRBJ2-7, with TRBD1 matching 9 bases. CDR3 length equals 16 residues. The germline V gene encodes CDR1 MGHRA and CDR2 YSYEKL. J lost 5 bases, V lost 4 bases, and 12 bases had no gene match. The CDR3 sequence is CASSRSAGTGFDEQYF. The CDR3 DNA follows: TGCGCCAGCAGCCGGTCGGCAGGGACAGGGTTCGACGAGCAGTACTTC.

The chain recombines TRBV5-1 with TRBJ2-3, with 10 bases that match TRBD2. The CDR3 totals 16 residues. Germline CDR1 reads SGHRS; CDR2 reads YFSETQ. Germline trimming cut 0 bases from V and 0 bases from J; bases unmatched to any gene: 1. The CDR3 loop reads CASSLGLAGSTDTQYF. The CDR3 nucleotides read TGCGCCAGCAGCTTGGGACTAGCGGGTAGCACAGATACGCAGTATTTT.

The V call is TRBV5-4, the J call TRBJ2-1; D is possibly TRBD2 (6 bases). The CDR3 has 15 residues. Trimming shortened V by 6 bases and J by 0 bases, and 13 bases separated the two germline ends. CDR1 is SGHNT and CDR2 is YYREEE in the germline V gene (reference sequence). The CDR3: CASTTLADSYNEQFF. The CDR3 DNA sequence: TGTGCCAGCACTACATTAGCGGACTCCTACAATGAGCAGTTCTTC.

The chain combines TRBV7-6 with TRBJ2-3, with 11 bases matching TRBD2. Germline V CDR1 and CDR2: SGHVS, FNYEAQ. The CDR3 is made up of 15 amino acids. Unmatched junction bases numbered 5, after V lost 6 bases and J lost 3 bases. Here the CDR3 reads CASRRTSGGTDTQYF. The CDR3 DNA reads as TGTGCCAGCAGGCGCACTAGCGGGGGAACAGATACGCAGTATTTT.

The chain joins TRBV12-3 or TRBV12-4 to TRBJ1-1, with D possibly TRBD1 on 6 matching bases. The CDR3 runs to 13 residues. V lost 9 bases and J lost 9, with 20 bases in between. CDR3 sequence: CASTRGQGMKAFF. CDR3 nucleotides: TGTGCCAGTACCAGGGGTCAGGGTATGAAAGCTTTCTTT.

This clone has ten or more counts. The chain uses TRBV15 and TRBJ2-7, with D hard to call. The CDR3 sequence is 14 residues long. Germline CDR1 reads LNHNV; CDR2 reads YYDKDF (reference sequence). Trimming took off 5 bases at V and 3 bases at J, with 14 bases between the two ends. The CDR3 DNA is TGTGCCACCAGCGCAGACCTCGCTAGCTACGAGCAGTACTTC. Its translation is CATSADLASYEQYF. Combining the CDR3 with reference TRBV15 and TRBJ2-7 gives the whole variable domain DAMVIQNPRYQVTQFGKPVTLSCSQTLNHNVMYWYQQKSSQAPKLLFHYYDKDFNNEADTPDNFQSRRPNTSFCFLDIRSPGLGDTAMYLCATSADLASYEQYFGPGTRLTVT.

V usage is TRBV6-5 and J usage is TRBJ1-1; no definite D call. V lost 4 bases, J lost 2 bases, and 11 bases lay in between. Germline V gene sequence: CDR1 MNHEY, CDR2 SVGAGI. The CDR3 runs to 14 residues. This CDR3 reads CASSSQRPNTEAFF. The CDR3 coding sequence is TGTGCCAGCAGTTCTCAGCGCCCCAACACTGAAGCTTTCTTT.

This rearrangement joins TRBV10-3 to TRBJ2-3; no definite D call. In germline, CDR1 is ENHRY, CDR2 SYGVKD. V was clipped by 0 bases and J by 6 bases, with 7 bases between them. The CDR3 runs 13 residues. As DNA, the CDR3 is TGTGCCATCAGTGAGTCTCCAGTGGATACGCAGTATTTT. This encodes CAISESPVDTQYF.

The CDR3 nucleotides read TGTGTCAGAAGCTTATTTCTCAGGGGGAACACTGAAGCTTTCTTT. It codes for CVRSLFLRGNTEAFF. The chain has TRBV7-5 and TRBJ1-1; no check of the table's D call, TRBD1, against the DNA was made. TRBV7-5 is annotated as a pseudogene. There are 15 residues in the CDR3.

The chain employs TRBV6-2 or TRBV6-3 and TRBJ2-2; D is perhaps TRBD2 (7 bases). This CDR3 region has 17 residues. V was clipped by 4 bases and J by 5 bases, with 20 bases between them. Per the germline V gene, CDR1 is MNHEY and CDR2 is SVGEGT. This CDR3 reads CASSSLGGLRGTGELFF. The CDR3 DNA sequence: TGTGCCAGCAGTTCGCTGGGGGGGCTTCGAGGGACCGGGGAGCTGTTTTTT.

The V gene is TRBV24-1, the J gene TRBJ2-1, with TRBD1 as a possible D gene (5 bases). The CDR3 covers 16 residues. Trimming pared 4 bases from V and 0 bases from J, leaving 12 bases between. The germline V gene encodes CDR1 KGHDR and CDR2 SFDVKD. As DNA, the CDR3 is TGTGCCACCAGTGACTACAGGTTTAGCTCCTACAATGAGCAGTTCTTC. Translation gives CATSDYRFSSYNEQFF.

The V call is TRBV3-1 (or the pseudogene TRBV3-2), the J call TRBJ2-4; 7 positions match TRBD1. With V trimmed by 3 bases and J by 4 bases, 3 bases remained unmatched. Germline-derived CDR1 and CDR2 are LGHDT and YNNKEL (reference sequence). The CDR3 has 14 residues. The CDR3: CASSHWDRKNIQYF. The CDR3 DNA reads TGTGCCAGCAGCCACTGGGACAGAAAAAACATTCAGTACTTC.

The chain combines TRBV7-8 with TRBJ1-1; 8 bases fit TRBD1. Trimming removed 5 bases from V and 4 bases from J; junction bases left unmatched: 12. This CDR3 comprises 16 residues. Per germline, CDR1 SGHVS and CDR2 FQNEAQ. This chain's CDR3 is CASSRTHFGQGTEAFF. In nucleotides, the CDR3 is TGTGCCAGCAGCCGCACACACTTCGGACAGGGCACTGAAGCTTTCTTT.

This chain links TRBV11-2 with TRBJ1-2, with D perhaps TRBD1 (5 bases). Deletions cut 5 bases from V and 8 bases from J, with 15 bases between. From germline, CDR1 is SGHAT and CDR2 FQNNGV. The CDR3 consists of 13 residues. The CDR3 sequence: CASSHTGTLGYTF. The CDR3 DNA follows: TGTGCCAGCAGCCACACCGGGACTCTCGGCTACACCTTC.

CDR3 nucleotides: TGTGCCAGCAGGGTGACTAGTACGGCAGAGGAGCTGTTTTTT. Translation gives CASRVTSTAEELFF. The chain uses TRBV2 and TRBJ2-2; D may be TRBD2 (6 bases). Germline values: CDR1 SNHLY, CDR2 FYNNEI. This CDR3 spans 14 amino acids. Trimming took off 6 bases at V and 10 bases at J, with 18 bases between the two ends.

This clone has more than one count but fewer than ten. The V gene is TRBV3-1 (or the pseudogene TRBV3-2), the J gene TRBJ1-2; 9 nucleotides align to TRBD1. CDR1 and CDR2 from the germline V gene are LGHDT and YNNKEL (reference sequence). CDR3 length: 13 residues. Germline trimming cut 5 bases from V and 8 bases from J; bases unmatched to any gene: 6. CDR3 nucleotides: TGTGCCAGCAGCGAACAGGGGGCGCGAGGCTACACCTTC. Amino acids: CASSEQGARGYTF.

This clone was detected once. This chain links TRBV30 with TRBJ2-3; no firm D call. This CDR3 spans 13 amino acids. The germline V gene has CDR1 GTSNPN and CDR2 SVGIG (reference sequence). V was cut by 8 bases and J by 2 bases, with 14 bases left in between. CDR3 sequence reads: CAGARSLTDTQYF. In nucleotides, the CDR3 is TGTGCCGGCGCCAGGTCCCTCACAGATACGCAGTATTTT.

The chain carries TRBV5-1 and TRBJ2-1; 11 bases fit TRBD2. CDR1 is SGHRS, CDR2 YFSETQ, per germline. The CDR3 covers 16 residues. After removal of 4 bases from V and 9 bases from J, the junction contained 12 bases not matched to a gene. The DNA for the CDR3 is TGCGCCAGCAGCGCCCGGGTAGCGGGGGGGCCCGGTGAGCAGTTCTTC. It encodes CASSARVAGGPGEQFF.

With regard to this clone: In the same sample, other DNA sequences code for this CDR3. The DNA for the CDR3 is TGTGCCAGCCGAGGACAGGGGAGGTTCACTGAAGCTTTCTTT. Translation: CASRGQGRFTEAFF. The chain links TRBV6-5 to TRBJ1-1; 9 bases fit TRBD1. This CDR3 has 14 amino acids. Germline-derived CDR1 and CDR2 are MNHEY and SVGAGI. V was clipped by 8 bases and J by 4 bases; unmatched bases: 8.

The chain links TRBV5-1 to TRBJ2-5, with 11 bases identical to TRBD2. The trim removed 4 bases at V and 3 bases at J, leaving 8 bases unmatched. The CDR3 totals 16 residues. CDR1 and CDR2 (germline): SGHRS, YFSETQ. The CDR3 DNA follows: TGCGCCAGCAGCGCTGCCGTTAGCGGGGGGGAAGAGACCCAGTACTTC. Translating gives CASSAAVSGGEETQYF. The variable domain in full, completed from reference TRBV5-1 and TRBJ2-5, reads KAGVTQTPRYLIKTRGQQVTLSCSPISGHRSVSWYQQTPGQGLQFLFEYFSETQRNKGNFPGRFSGRQFSNSRSEMNVSTLELGDSALYLCASSAAVSGGEETQYFGPGTRLLVL.

This clone occurred once. The genes are TRBV5-4 and TRBJ1-1; D ambiguous. The CDR3 consists of 17 residues. Germline CDR1 SGHNT, CDR2 YYREEE (reference sequence). V was cut by 4 bases and J by 0 bases, with 19 bases left in between. CDR3: CASSPGPGKLVNTEAFF. In DNA form, the CDR3 reads TGTGCCAGCAGCCCCGGACCGGGGAAGCTGGTGAACACTGAAGCTTTCTTT. The variable domain in full, completed from reference TRBV5-4 and TRBJ1-1, reads ETGVTQSPTHLIKTRGQQVTLRCSSQSGHNTVSWYQQALGQGPQFIFQYYREEENGRGNFPPRFSGLQFPNYSSELNVNALELDDSALYLCASSPGPGKLVNTEAFFGQGTRLTVV.